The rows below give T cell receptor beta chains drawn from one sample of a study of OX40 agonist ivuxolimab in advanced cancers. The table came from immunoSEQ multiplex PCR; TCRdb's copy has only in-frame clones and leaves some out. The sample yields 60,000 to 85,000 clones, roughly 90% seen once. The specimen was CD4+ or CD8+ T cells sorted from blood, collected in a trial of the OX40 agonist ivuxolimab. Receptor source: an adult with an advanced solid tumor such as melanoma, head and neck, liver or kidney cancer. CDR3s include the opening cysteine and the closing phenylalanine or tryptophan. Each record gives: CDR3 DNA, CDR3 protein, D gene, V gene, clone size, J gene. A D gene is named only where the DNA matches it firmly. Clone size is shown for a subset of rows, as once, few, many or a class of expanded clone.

cdr3_nt: TGTGCCAGCAGCTTCAGGGGTTCCTACAATGAGCAGTTCTTC; cdr3_aa: CASSFRGSYNEQFF; d_call: NA; v_call: TRBV11-2; clone_size: NA; j_call: TRBJ2-1
cdr3_nt: TGTGCCAGTAGTATGGACGGGGAATACGAGCAGTACTTC; cdr3_aa: CASSMDGEYEQYF; d_call: NA; v_call: TRBV19; clone_size: once; j_call: TRBJ2-7
cdr3_nt: TGTGCCAGCAGCCTACGGGACGTATCCTACGAGCAGTACTTC; cdr3_aa: CASSLRDVSYEQYF; d_call: NA; v_call: TRBV4-2; clone_size: NA; j_call: TRBJ2-7
cdr3_nt: TGTGCCAGCAGCCAAGGGACTAGCGGGGGGTACGAGCAGTACTTC; cdr3_aa: CASSQGTSGGYEQYF; d_call: TRBD2; v_call: TRBV5-4; clone_size: NA; j_call: TRBJ2-7
cdr3_nt: TGTGCCAGCAGCGGGACAACGAACACTGAAGCTTTCTTT; cdr3_aa: CASSGTTNTEAFF; d_call: NA; v_call: TRBV7-3; clone_size: NA; j_call: TRBJ1-1
cdr3_nt: TGTGCCAGCAGTGAAACTAGCGGGAGGCTCTACGAGCAGTACTTC; cdr3_aa: CASSETSGRLYEQYF; d_call: TRBD2; v_call: TRBV2; clone_size: NA; j_call: TRBJ2-7
cdr3_nt: TGCGCCAGCAGCTCGACAGGGCTCACAGATACGCAGTATTTT; cdr3_aa: CASSSTGLTDTQYF; d_call: TRBD1; v_call: TRBV5-1; clone_size: NA; j_call: TRBJ2-3
cdr3_nt: TGTGCCAGCAGCTTAGGGCTAGCGGTCATCACAGATACGCAGTATTTT; cdr3_aa: CASSLGLAVITDTQYF; d_call: TRBD2; v_call: TRBV7-8; clone_size: NA; j_call: TRBJ2-3
cdr3_nt: TGTGCCAGCAGCTTAGGTTTCAACACTGAAGCTTTCTTT; cdr3_aa: CASSLGFNTEAFF; d_call: NA; v_call: TRBV7-9; clone_size: NA; j_call: TRBJ1-1
cdr3_nt: TGTGCCAGTAGTAGGCCCGGGGCGGGGGGACAAGAGACCCAGTACTTC; cdr3_aa: CASSRPGAGGQETQYF; d_call: TRBD2; v_call: TRBV19; clone_size: NA; j_call: TRBJ2-5
cdr3_nt: TGCGCCAGCAGCGAGCAAGGGGCAGGGACGAACACTGAAGCTTTCTTT; cdr3_aa: CASSEQGAGTNTEAFF; d_call: NA; v_call: TRBV5-1; clone_size: NA; j_call: TRBJ1-1
cdr3_nt: TGTGCCAGCTCACCACCGGCATACACTGAAGCTTTCTTT; cdr3_aa: CASSPPAYTEAFF; d_call: NA; v_call: TRBV18; clone_size: once; j_call: TRBJ1-1
cdr3_nt: TGTGCCAGCAGTGTAGCCAGGGTGGACACTGAAGCTTTCTTT; cdr3_aa: CASSVARVDTEAFF; d_call: NA; v_call: TRBV2; clone_size: NA; j_call: TRBJ1-1
cdr3_nt: TGCGCCAGCAGCCAAATCGGGGGTAACACTGAAGCTTTCTTT; cdr3_aa: CASSQIGGNTEAFF; d_call: NA; v_call: TRBV4-1; clone_size: NA; j_call: TRBJ1-1
cdr3_nt: TGTGCCAGCCACAGGGGCTATAACTACGAGCAGTACTTC; cdr3_aa: CASHRGYNYEQYF; d_call: TRBD1; v_call: TRBV18; clone_size: NA; j_call: TRBJ2-7
cdr3_nt: TGTGCCAGCAGCCGAGCGTTAGTGGCCAGGGGTGGCAACGAGCAGTACTTC; cdr3_aa: CASSRALVARGGNEQYF; d_call: NA; v_call: TRBV5-5; clone_size: NA; j_call: TRBJ2-7
cdr3_nt: TGTGCCAGCAAACGAAACACTGAAGCTTTCTTT; cdr3_aa: CASKRNTEAFF; d_call: NA; v_call: TRBV25-1; clone_size: NA; j_call: TRBJ1-1
cdr3_nt: TGTGCCTGGAGTGTCATGAGGCCCGAGACTAGCCTTGGGGAGACCCAGTACTTC; cdr3_aa: CAWSVMRPETSLGETQYF; d_call: TRBD2; v_call: TRBV30; clone_size: NA; j_call: TRBJ2-5
cdr3_nt: TGTGCCAGCAGCAAGACTAGCGGGGGGTCCTACGAGCAGTACTTC; cdr3_aa: CASSKTSGGSYEQYF; d_call: TRBD2; v_call: TRBV7-3; clone_size: NA; j_call: TRBJ2-7
cdr3_nt: TGTGCCAGCAGCCCACAGGGTCGGCTCCCAGATACGCAGTATTTT; cdr3_aa: CASSPQGRLPDTQYF; d_call: NA; v_call: TRBV13; clone_size: NA; j_call: TRBJ2-3
cdr3_nt: TGCGCCAGCAGCTCCGCCCAGGGCGAAAAACTGTTTTTT; cdr3_aa: CASSSAQGEKLFF; d_call: NA; v_call: TRBV5-1; clone_size: few; j_call: TRBJ1-4
cdr3_nt: TGTGCCAGCAGCCGTCCCGGGACTAGATATGAGCAGTTCTTC; cdr3_aa: CASSRPGTRYEQFF; d_call: TRBD2; v_call: TRBV14; clone_size: NA; j_call: TRBJ2-1
cdr3_nt: TGTGCCAGCAGCTTACAGGGAGGGAATCAGCCCCAGCATTTT; cdr3_aa: CASSLQGGNQPQHF; d_call: NA; v_call: TRBV6-1; clone_size: NA; j_call: TRBJ1-5
cdr3_nt: TGCGCCAGCAGCCCCGAGACTAGCGGGGGGGCCGCCGGGGAGCTGTTTTTT; cdr3_aa: CASSPETSGGAAGELFF; d_call: TRBD2; v_call: TRBV5-1; clone_size: once; j_call: TRBJ2-2
cdr3_nt: TGCGCCAGCAGCGCCGGGACGGCCGGCACAGATACGCAGTATTTT; cdr3_aa: CASSAGTAGTDTQYF; d_call: NA; v_call: TRBV5-1; clone_size: NA; j_call: TRBJ2-3
cdr3_nt: TGCGCCAGCGTAGAGGGATCTGGGGCCAACGTCCTGACTTTC; cdr3_aa: CASVEGSGANVLTF; d_call: NA; v_call: TRBV5-1; clone_size: NA; j_call: TRBJ2-6
cdr3_nt: TGTGCCAGCAGCTTGGGACAGGGGGCAAACGAGCAGTACTTC; cdr3_aa: CASSLGQGANEQYF; d_call: TRBD1; v_call: TRBV5-4; clone_size: NA; j_call: TRBJ2-7
cdr3_nt: TGTGCCAGCAGCCCCTACCCGGGGGGGGAGGTCAATGAGCAGTTCTTC; cdr3_aa: CASSPYPGGEVNEQFF; d_call: TRBD2; v_call: TRBV7-7; clone_size: NA; j_call: TRBJ2-1
cdr3_nt: TGTGCCAGCAGTGAGGGACTAGCGGGGGGCAGGAATGAGCAGTTCTTC; cdr3_aa: CASSEGLAGGRNEQFF; d_call: TRBD2; v_call: TRBV28; clone_size: NA; j_call: TRBJ2-1
cdr3_nt: TGTGCCAGCAGTGACTCGATGCTAGCGGGAGGATATGAGCAGTACTTC; cdr3_aa: CASSDSMLAGGYEQYF; d_call: TRBD2; v_call: TRBV6-4; clone_size: NA; j_call: TRBJ2-7
cdr3_nt: TGCGCCAGCAGCTTGGGGGACAGGGAGGGAGGCTACACCTTC; cdr3_aa: CASSLGDREGGYTF; d_call: TRBD1; v_call: TRBV5-1; clone_size: NA; j_call: TRBJ1-2
cdr3_nt: TGTGCCAGCTCAAGAGACAGGGGCACAGATACGCAGTATTTT; cdr3_aa: CASSRDRGTDTQYF; d_call: TRBD1; v_call: TRBV18; clone_size: NA; j_call: TRBJ2-3
cdr3_nt: TGCGCCAGCAGAGGAGCGGGAGACTGGGGTACGCAGTATTTT; cdr3_aa: CASRGAGDWGTQYF; d_call: TRBD2; v_call: TRBV10-2; clone_size: NA; j_call: TRBJ2-3
cdr3_nt: TGTGCCAGTAATAGTGGGGGACAGGGGTGGGATGAGCAGTTCTTC; cdr3_aa: CASNSGGQGWDEQFF; d_call: TRBD1; v_call: TRBV7-2; clone_size: NA; j_call: TRBJ2-1
cdr3_nt: TGCGCCAGCAGCCAAGACGGGACAGCCGGGGACGGCTACACCTTC; cdr3_aa: CASSQDGTAGDGYTF; d_call: TRBD1; v_call: TRBV4-1; clone_size: NA; j_call: TRBJ1-2
cdr3_nt: TGTGCCAGCAGCCAAGACCGGGACAGGGACTACAATGAGCAGTTCTTC; cdr3_aa: CASSQDRDRDYNEQFF; d_call: TRBD1; v_call: TRBV4-2; clone_size: NA; j_call: TRBJ2-1
cdr3_nt: TGTGCCAGCACGCTTCGAGGGCGGGGCACCGGGGAGCTGTTTTTT; cdr3_aa: CASTLRGRGTGELFF; d_call: NA; v_call: TRBV5-8; clone_size: NA; j_call: TRBJ2-2
cdr3_nt: TGTGCCAGCAGCCACCTTAGGGCATCATCCTACAATGAGCAGTTCTTC; cdr3_aa: CASSHLRASSYNEQFF; d_call: NA; v_call: TRBV7-8; clone_size: NA; j_call: TRBJ2-1
cdr3_nt: TGCGCCAGCAGCTTGAGTAGCGGGGGAACCGGGGAGCTGTTTTTT; cdr3_aa: CASSLSSGGTGELFF; d_call: TRBD2; v_call: TRBV5-1; clone_size: NA; j_call: TRBJ2-2
cdr3_nt: TGTGCCAGCAGTTACGGGGGCGCCGACCAGCCCCAGCATTTT; cdr3_aa: CASSYGGADQPQHF; d_call: NA; v_call: TRBV27; clone_size: few; j_call: TRBJ1-5
cdr3_nt: TGCGCCAGCAGCTTGGCCGGGGTGGCTGGAAACACCATATATTTT; cdr3_aa: CASSLAGVAGNTIYF; d_call: NA; v_call: TRBV5-1; clone_size: NA; j_call: TRBJ1-3
cdr3_nt: TGCGCCAGCAGCGCGGTAGGCACGTCAGATACGCAGTATTTT; cdr3_aa: CASSAVGTSDTQYF; d_call: NA; v_call: TRBV5-1; clone_size: NA; j_call: TRBJ2-3
cdr3_nt: TGTGCCAGCAGACAGCAGTTCACAGATACGCAGTATTTT; cdr3_aa: CASRQQFTDTQYF; d_call: NA; v_call: TRBV7-2; clone_size: NA; j_call: TRBJ2-3
cdr3_nt: TGCGCCAGCAGCCCCGGGCCCCAGTCCCCCGAGACTTATGGCTACACCTTC; cdr3_aa: CASSPGPQSPETYGYTF; d_call: NA; v_call: TRBV4-1; clone_size: NA; j_call: TRBJ1-2
cdr3_nt: TGTGCCTGGGAGGACAGGGGGCCGGAGACCCAGTACTTC; cdr3_aa: CAWEDRGPETQYF; d_call: TRBD1; v_call: TRBV30; clone_size: NA; j_call: TRBJ2-5
cdr3_nt: TGTGCCAGTGGGTTGATGGGCTCGGGCAATCAGCCCCAGCATTTT; cdr3_aa: CASGLMGSGNQPQHF; d_call: NA; v_call: TRBV7-8; clone_size: NA; j_call: TRBJ1-5
cdr3_nt: TGTGCCAGCAGTAGGGACGGGAGCTCTGGAAACACCATATATTTT; cdr3_aa: CASSRDGSSGNTIYF; d_call: NA; v_call: TRBV6-5; clone_size: NA; j_call: TRBJ1-3
cdr3_nt: TGTGCCAGCAGTGTAGGGGGAGCGCGTGAGACCCAGTACTTC; cdr3_aa: CASSVGGARETQYF; d_call: NA; v_call: TRBV9; clone_size: NA; j_call: TRBJ2-5